This T cell receptor (beta chain) was retrieved from a study of blood T cells in healthy people across ages. PCR was performed a second time for roughly 7 to 12 cycles using a sample-barcoded 5' primer and a J-beta primer mix. In TCRdb, the 5' RACE reads were re-called with MiXCR into one record per CDR3 protein. The sample has 1.5 million or so distinct CDR3 sequences; 35% to 45% are singletons. The CDR3 extends over 14 amino acids. V was trimmed by 7 bases and J by 3 bases, leaving 16 bases between them. Germline assignment: CDR1 SEHNR and CDR2 FQNEAQ (reference sequence). The rearrangement links TRBV7-9 to TRBJ2-7; unclear D gene. This TCR came from a woman younger than 35 in good health. The sequenced sample was blood. CDR3 coding DNA: TGTGCCAGCACCCCTACCCTAGAAGGCTACGAGCAGTACTTC. It codes for CASTPTLEGYEQYF. Drawing the rest from reference TRBV7-9 and TRBJ2-7, the complete variable domain is DTGVSQNPRHKITKRGQNVTFRCDPISEHNRLYWYRQTLGQGPEFLTYFQNEAQLEKSRLLSDRFSAERPKGSFSTLEIQRTEQGDSAMYLCASTPTLEGYEQYFGPGTRLTVT.